Each of the 3 T cell receptor beta chains below was sequenced from the same sample in a study of blood T cell repertoires in COVID-19. Profiling relied on immunoSEQ multiplex PCR, and the TCRdb table lists in-frame clones only, not all of them. The data contain about 290,000 clones, roughly 86% of them singletons. The sequencing input was peripheral blood. The receptors were sampled from a woman aged 30 to 39 with COVID-19, enrolled during active disease.

The chain links TRBV5-1 to TRBJ1-1; the D gene is possibly TRBD1 (6 bases). CDR1 is SGHRS, CDR2 YFSETQ, per germline. The CDR3 length is 15 residues. With 2 bases removed from V and 1 base from J, the gap between germline ends came to 12 bases. The CDR3 coding sequence is TGCGCCAGCAGCTTAGCCGGGACAACGAACACTGAAGCTTTCTTT. Encoded protein: CASSLAGTTNTEAFF.

The genes are TRBV10-1 and TRBJ1-3; 8 positions agree with TRBD1. The ends lost 6 bases at V and 2 bases at J; junction bases unmatched: 3. The CDR3 covers 14 residues. The germline V gene encodes CDR1 WNHNN and CDR2 SYGVQD (reference sequence). The CDR3, as DNA: TGCGCCAGCAGCCTGACAGGGGCTGGAAACACCATATATTTT. This codes for CASSLTGAGNTIYF.

This chain connects TRBV2 to TRBJ2-7; 12 bases map to TRBD1. This CDR3 contains 17 residues. The V segment lost 6 bases and the J segment 0 bases; nucleotides outside the gene matches: 9. The germline CDR1 and CDR2 sequences are SNHLY and FYNNEI. The chain's CDR3 is CASRSGTGGFVSYEQYF. As DNA, the CDR3 is TGTGCCAGCAGATCCGGGACAGGGGGCTTCGTCTCCTACGAGCAGTACTTC.